These 32 T cell receptor beta chains came from one sample sequenced in a study of naive and memory T cell subsets. Four PCR rounds used nested alpha and beta constant region primers plus the SP2 primer. TCRdb processed the UMI-ligation and nested PCR reads anew with MiXCR; each CDR3 protein has one entry. Of about 25,000 distinct CDR3 sequences in the sample, around 5% were seen once. TCR cDNA received a 3' ligated oligonucleotide that carried a UMI. Source material: blood. The receptors here all came from an adult in good health.

This clonotype was seen many times. The CDR3 region is CASSFYRYEQYF. CDR3 DNA sequence: TGTGCCAGCAGTTTCTATCGGTACGAGCAGTACTTC. V is TRBV12-3 or TRBV12-4 and J is TRBJ2-7, with D uncertain. The V end was cut by 3 bases, the J end by 4 bases, with 7 bases between. This CDR3 region has 12 residues.

This clonotype was seen many times. The chain recombines TRBV7-3 with TRBJ2-1, with D perhaps TRBD2 (5 bases). Germline loops: CDR1 SGHTA, CDR2 FQGTGA. The CDR3 sequence is 15 residues long. Trimming removed 2 bases at V and 7 bases at J, with 15 bases between. CDR3 coding DNA: TGTGCCAGCAGCTTAGACGCGGTTCGGGGAAATGAGCAGTTCTTC. Amino acids: CASSLDAVRGNEQFF. The full variable domain, rest sourced from reference TRBV7-3 and TRBJ2-1, is GAGVSQTPSNKVTEKGKYVELRCDPISGHTALYWYRQSLGQGPEFLIYFQGTGAADDSGLPNDRFFAVRPEGSVSTLKIQRTERGDSAVYLCASSLDAVRGNEQFFGPGTRLTVL.

At least ten counts were recorded for this clonotype. The chain combines TRBV7-2 with TRBJ2-3; D gene ambiguous. This CDR3 spans 12 amino acids. Germline V gene sequence: CDR1 SGHTA, CDR2 FQGNSA. V shed 5 bases and J shed 7 bases, with 10 bases lying between them. CDR3 bases: TGTGCCAGCAGCCGCGACTCGAATACGCAGTATTTT. Its translation: CASSRDSNTQYF.

This clonotype has more than one count but fewer than ten. V gene TRBV18 combines with J gene TRBJ2-7; 8 bases fit TRBD2. J was trimmed by 7 bases and V by 3 bases; bases with no gene match: 8. From germline, CDR1 is KGHSH and CDR2 LQKENI. CDR3 size: 14 residues. In nucleotides, the CDR3 is TGTGCCAGCTCACCCGCCCGCGCGGGAGGAGAGCAGTACTTC. It codes for CASSPARAGGEQYF.

At least ten counts were recorded for this clonotype. This chain uses TRBV6-2 or TRBV6-3 with TRBJ2-2; D is possibly TRBD2 (7 bases). CDR3 length: 14 residues. The germline V gene encodes CDR1 MNHEY and CDR2 SVGEGT. With 6 bases removed from V and 5 bases from J, the gap between germline ends came to 13 bases. CDR3 in DNA: TGTGCCAGCAGGGTGGGGGGGCAGACCGGGGAGCTGTTTTTT. The encoded protein is CASRVGGQTGELFF.

This clonotype appeared a few times. The chain recombines TRBV12-5 with TRBJ1-1; a weak D match, TRBD1 (5 bases). Deletions cut 2 bases from V and 5 bases from J, with 15 bases between. The CDR3 is 15 amino acids. From germline, CDR1 is LGHNT and CDR2 FRNRAP. The CDR3 loop is CASGLSGEGWTEAFF. Written as DNA, the CDR3 is TGTGCTAGTGGTTTGTCGGGGGAGGGTTGGACTGAAGCTTTCTTT.

This clonotype was seen ten or more times. V and J are TRBV7-2 and TRBJ2-6; D perhaps matches TRBD1 (6 bases). Germline values: CDR1 SGHTA, CDR2 FQGNSA. The CDR3 is 16 amino acids. The germline V and J ends were trimmed by 3 bases and 0 bases, with 9 bases remaining between them. CDR3 coding DNA: TGTGCCAGCAGCTTGGGACACTTCTCTGGGGCCAACGTCCTGACTTTC. Protein sequence: CASSLGHFSGANVLTF.

The sample holds many counts of this clonotype. This chain uses TRBV7-2 with TRBJ2-7; D is unclear. The germline V gene encodes CDR1 SGHTA and CDR2 FQGNSA. Trimming took off 1 base at V and 4 bases at J, with 2 bases between the two ends. The CDR3 sequence is 11 residues long. The CDR3 loop reads CASSLVYEQYF. The CDR3 DNA reads as TGTGCCAGCAGCTTAGTGTACGAGCAGTACTTC.

This clonotype was detected many times. The J gene is TRBJ2-1, the V gene TRBV29-1, with 7 bases fitting TRBD1. The CDR3 consists of 16 residues. Trimming removed 0 bases from V and 2 bases from J; junction bases left unmatched: 7. Per the germline V gene, CDR1 is SQVTM and CDR2 is ANQGSEA. DNA for the CDR3: TGCAGCGTTGAAGATCCGGACAGGATAACCTACAATGAGCAGTTCTTC. Translation gives CSVEDPDRITYNEQFF.

This clonotype was counted many times. The rearrangement uses TRBV7-8 and TRBJ2-1, with TRBD2 identical over 11 bases. The CDR3 spans 17 residues. Germline trimming cut 5 bases from V and 8 bases from J; bases unmatched to any gene: 14. Germline V gives CDR1 SGHVS, CDR2 FQNEAQ. The CDR3 spells CASSPLGSGRALDEQFF. CDR3 bases: TGTGCCAGCAGCCCCCTGGGTAGCGGGAGGGCCTTAGATGAGCAGTTCTTC. Filled out from reference TRBV7-8 and TRBJ2-1, the complete variable domain reads GAGVSQSPRYKVAKRGQDVALRCDPISGHVSLFWYQQALGQGPEFLTYFQNEAQLDKSGLPSDRFFAERPEGSVSTLKIQRTQQEDSAVYLCASSPLGSGRALDEQFFGPGTRLTVL.

Worth noting for this clonotype: A much bigger clone sits one base away, suggesting this may be a read error. The chain combines TRBV30 with TRBJ1-1; 8 nucleotides line up with TRBD1. The CDR3 is 12 amino acids. V shed 3 bases, J shed 7 bases, and the junction held 4 bases outside the gene matches. From germline, CDR1 is GTSNPN and CDR2 SVGIG (reference sequence). The CDR3 nucleotides read TGTGCCTGGAGAAAAGGGACAGGTGAAGCTTTCTTT. It codes for CAWRKGTGEAFF. The full variable domain, with the rest looked up from reference TRBV30 and TRBJ1-1, is SQTIHQWPATLVQPVGSPLSLECTVEGTSNPNLYWYRQAAGRGLQLLFYSVGIGQISSEVPQNLSASRPQDRQFILSSKKLLLSDSGFYLCAWRKGTGEAFFGQGTRLTVV.

Comment on this clonotype: This may come from a read error, since a much larger clone is one base off. The V and J genes are TRBV6-2 or TRBV6-3 and TRBJ2-1; possibly TRBD2 for D (5 bases). CDR1 and CDR2 (germline): MNHEY, SVGEGT. With 7 bases removed from V and 3 bases from J, the gap between germline ends came to 13 bases. The CDR3 contains 14 residues. The CDR3: CASTRISDYNEQFF. CDR3 sequence (DNA): TGTGCCAGCACCCGGATTAGCGACTACAATGAGCAGTTCTTC.

This chain connects TRBV7-9 to TRBJ1-1; 8 bases align to TRBD1. The CDR3 sequence is 14 residues long. J lost 7 bases, V lost 4 bases, and 8 bases had no gene match. Germline V gene sequence: CDR1 SEHNR, CDR2 FQNEAQ (reference sequence). The CDR3 is CASSYGDDRGEAFF. For the CDR3, the DNA is TGTGCCAGCAGCTATGGGGATGACAGGGGTGAAGCTTTCTTT.

This sequence joins TRBV30 and TRBJ1-1; TRBD1 is a possible D gene (5 bases). V was clipped by 5 bases and J by 5 bases, with 15 bases between them. Germline loops: CDR1 GTSNPN, CDR2 SVGIG (reference sequence). This CDR3 region has 13 residues. CDR3 coding DNA: TGTGCCTGGGGGGACGGACGAACGACTGAAGCTTTCTTT. Amino acids: CAWGDGRTTEAFF.

This clonotype was detected many times. The rearrangement joins TRBV7-2 to TRBJ2-7; perhaps TRBD1 as D (6 bases). The CDR3 runs 15 residues. V was clipped by 4 bases and J by 2 bases, with 15 bases between them. Looked up from germline, CDR1 is SGHTA and CDR2 is FQGNSA. CDR3 amino acids: CASSSGQIPTYEQYF. DNA of the CDR3: TGTGCCAGCAGCTCCGGACAGATACCGACCTACGAGCAGTACTTC.

This clonotype has a handful of counts. The rearrangement joins TRBV7-3 to TRBJ2-2; 8 positions agree with TRBD1. The CDR3 totals 16 residues. The trim removed 4 bases at V and 3 bases at J, leaving 7 bases unmatched. Germline CDR1 SGHTA, CDR2 FQGTGA. The CDR3 nucleotides are TGTGCCAGCAGCTCTAAGCTACAGGGGGACACCGGGGAGCTGTTTTTT. It is translated as CASSSKLQGDTGELFF. Supplemented by reference TRBV7-3 and TRBJ2-2, the full variable domain reads GAGVSQTPSNKVTEKGKYVELRCDPISGHTALYWYRQSLGQGPEFLIYFQGTGAADDSGLPNDRFFAVRPEGSVSTLKIQRTERGDSAVYLCASSSKLQGDTGELFFGEGSRLTVL.

This clonotype came up many times. This sequence joins TRBV20-1 and TRBJ2-2; D is uncertain. The CDR3 covers 14 residues. Germline lookup yields CDR1 DFQATT and CDR2 SNEGSKA (reference sequence). V lost 2 bases and J 2 bases, leaving 9 bases between the germline ends. CDR3 DNA: TGCAGTGCTAGAAAGTCTAGAAACACCGGGGAGCTGTTTTTT. Translating it yields CSARKSRNTGELFF.

This clonotype showed up many times. V is TRBV20-1 and J is TRBJ2-1; 8 bases line up with TRBD1. V trimming: 0 bases; J trimming: 0 bases; junction bases outside the gene matches: 10. The CDR3 runs to 18 residues. Looked up from germline, CDR1 is DFQATT and CDR2 is SNEGSKA (reference sequence). Here the CDR3 DNA reads TGCAGTGCTAGAGATCTACAGGGGGATGAGCTCTCCTACAATGAGCAGTTCTTC. It translates to CSARDLQGDELSYNEQFF.

This clonotype turned up a few times. The chain joins TRBV7-8 to TRBJ2-3, with 8 bases matching TRBD2. The junction had 9 bases not matched to a gene; V was cut back by 2 bases and J by 2 bases. CDR3 length: 17 residues. The germline CDR1 and CDR2 sequences are SGHVS and FQNEAQ. CDR3 nucleotide sequence: TGTGCCAGCAGCTTAAGACTAGCGCCTTATAACACAGATACGCAGTATTTT. Amino acids: CASSLRLAPYNTDTQYF.

This clonotype has at least ten counts. The genes are TRBV6-6 and TRBJ2-3; the match to TRBD2 covers 10 bases. The CDR3 has 15 amino acids. The germline V gene has CDR1 MNHNY and CDR2 SVGAGI (reference sequence). Trimming at V came to 5 bases and at J to 3 bases, leaving 5 bases not matched to a gene. This chain's CDR3 is CASSAEGLATDTQYF. In nucleotides, the CDR3 is TGTGCCAGCAGTGCCGAGGGACTAGCGACAGATACGCAGTATTTT.

This clonotype was counted ten times or more. The chain employs TRBV28 and TRBJ2-5; a weak D match, TRBD1 (5 bases). This CDR3 spans 12 amino acids. In germline, CDR1 is MDHEN, CDR2 SYDVKM. The V gene lost 8 bases and the J gene lost 0 bases, with 7 bases spanning the gap. CDR3 DNA sequence: TGTGCCAGCCAGGGTAACCAAGAGACCCAGTACTTC. It translates to CASQGNQETQYF.

This clonotype has a count of ten or more. The rearrangement joins TRBV6-1 to TRBJ2-5, with TRBD2 matching 7 bases. CDR3 length: 12 residues. Germline-derived CDR1 and CDR2 are MNHNS and SASEGT. The V segment lost 6 bases and the J segment 5 bases; nucleotides outside the gene matches: 3. CDR3 DNA: TGTGCCAGCAGACTAGCGTCTGAGACCCAGTACTTC. Encoded protein: CASRLASETQYF.

The chain employs TRBV6-2 or TRBV6-3 and TRBJ2-5, with TRBD1 as a possible D gene (6 bases). Trimming took off 6 bases at V and 5 bases at J, with 13 bases between the two ends. The CDR3 extends over 13 amino acids. Germline V CDR1 and CDR2: MNHEY, SVGEGT. CDR3 sequence: CASSRQDMETQYF. The CDR3 DNA reads TGTGCCAGCAGCCGACAGGATATGGAGACCCAGTACTTC.

The chain carries TRBV6-2 or TRBV6-3 and TRBJ2-7, with 10 bases fitting TRBD1. The CDR3 is 13 amino acids. V shed 4 bases, J shed 5 bases, and the junction held 2 bases outside the gene matches. Germline CDR1 reads MNHEY; CDR2 reads SVGEGT. In DNA form, the CDR3 reads TGTGCCAGCAGTTTCGGACAGGGGGACGAGCAGTACTTC. It yields the protein CASSFGQGDEQYF.

This clonotype was counted at least ten times. This chain uses TRBV5-1 with TRBJ2-1; D call uncertain. The CDR3 has 13 amino acids. V was shortened by 0 bases and J by 4 bases, with 5 bases between the two germline ends. Germline V gene lookup returns CDR1 SGHRS and CDR2 YFSETQ. The DNA of the CDR3 is TGCGCCAGCAGCTTGGGGATGTACAATGAGCAGTTCTTC. Amino acids: CASSLGMYNEQFF.

The chain combines TRBV19 with TRBJ2-1; D uncertain. Looked up from germline, CDR1 is LNHDA and CDR2 is SQIVND (reference sequence). The CDR3 spans 13 residues. Trimming took 3 bases from V and 2 from J, leaving 5 bases between them. The CDR3 region has the DNA TGTGCCAGTAGTATGCAGCCCTACAATGAGCAGTTCTTC. Its translation is CASSMQPYNEQFF.

This clonotype was picked up a small number of times. This chain joins TRBV5-1 and TRBJ1-2; 9 nucleotides match TRBD1. In germline, CDR1 is SGHRS, CDR2 YFSETQ. After removal of 0 bases from V and 2 bases from J, the junction contained 5 bases not matched to a gene. CDR3 length: 16 amino acids. CDR3 nucleotide sequence: TGCGCCAGCAGCTTGGAGAGGACAGGGGTAAACTATGGCTACACCTTC. Residues: CASSLERTGVNYGYTF.

This clonotype turned up a few times. V is TRBV11-2 and J is TRBJ2-1; 10 bases line up with TRBD2. The CDR3 length is 13 residues. With V trimmed by 3 bases and J by 7 bases, 0 bases remained unmatched. The germline V gene has CDR1 SGHAT and CDR2 FQNNGV. CDR3: CASSLTSGNEQFF. The CDR3 nucleotides read TGTGCCAGCAGCTTGACTAGCGGGAATGAGCAGTTCTTC. Using reference TRBV11-2 and TRBJ2-1 for the parts outside the CDR3, the full variable domain is EAGVAQSPRYKIIEKRQSVAFWCNPISGHATLYWYQQILGQGPKLLIQFQNNGVVDDSQLPKDRFSAERLKGVDSTLKIQPAKLEDSAVYLCASSLTSGNEQFFGPGTRLTVL.

This clonotype was seen a handful of times. This chain uses TRBV5-5 with TRBJ1-2; unclear D gene. Trimming shortened V by 5 bases and J by 4 bases, and 6 bases separated the two germline ends. This CDR3 comprises 11 residues. From germline, CDR1 is SGHKS and CDR2 YYEKEE (reference sequence). CDR3 region: CASRGVYGYTF. CDR3 nucleotides: TGTGCCAGCAGGGGCGTCTATGGCTACACCTTC.

This clonotype came up many times. The chain couples TRBV12-3 or TRBV12-4 to TRBJ2-7, with D perhaps assigned TRBD1 or TRBD2 (7 bases each). CDR3 length: 16 residues. Trimming pared 3 bases from V and 0 bases from J, leaving 15 bases between. CDR3 protein: CASSLRGLAASYEQYF. The CDR3 bases are TGTGCCAGCAGTTTGAGGGGGCTAGCGGCCTCCTACGAGCAGTACTTC.

Here the CDR3 reads CASSLAGPLRNYGYTF. In DNA form, the CDR3 reads TGCGCCAGCAGCTTGGCCGGCCCGCTGAGGAACTATGGCTACACCTTC. V is TRBV5-1 and J is TRBJ1-2; unclear D gene. The CDR3 covers 16 residues. The germline V gene has CDR1 SGHRS and CDR2 YFSETQ. Between the trimmed V and J ends, which lost 0 bases and 2 bases, there was a span of 14 bases.

This rearrangement joins TRBV7-9 to TRBJ2-2; D might be TRBD2 (5 bases). The CDR3 has 15 amino acids. The V end was cut by 4 bases, the J end by 1 base, with 10 bases between. Germline V CDR1 and CDR2: SEHNR, FQNEAQ (reference sequence). The CDR3 DNA sequence: TGTGCCAGCAGCTGGGAGAGACTGAACACCGGGGAGCTGTTTTTT. The encoded protein is CASSWERLNTGELFF.